This TCR beta chain was recorded in a study of T cells after yellow fever vaccination. Whole-study context: The authors prepared low-cell-number fractions using SMART-Seq v4 Ultra Low Input. General observations from the study: Secondary responses were weaker yet peaked faster, day 5 versus 15.

Note on this clonotype: The antigen is unknown.

Researchers made TCR cDNA using 5'RACE template switching, and this step added a universal primer site and UMIs. TCRdb reprocessed the 5' RACE reads via MiXCR and lists one record per CDR3 protein. The data contain under 600,000 distinct CDR3 sequences, around an eighth of them seen just once; the ten biggest clones take up around an eighth. This CDR3 region has 12 residues. Deletions cut 2 bases from V and 6 bases from J, with 4 bases between. In germline, CDR1 is MNHNS, CDR2 SASEGT. This TCR was recovered from a man aged 25 to 40 who received the YFV17D yellow fever vaccine. This chain links TRBV6-1 with TRBJ2-2; unclear D gene. The input for sequencing was PBMCs, taken on the day of the yellow fever booster vaccination. The CDR3 loop is CASSETAGELFF. CDR3 in DNA: TGTGCCAGCAGTGAAACGGCCGGGGAGCTGTTTTTT.